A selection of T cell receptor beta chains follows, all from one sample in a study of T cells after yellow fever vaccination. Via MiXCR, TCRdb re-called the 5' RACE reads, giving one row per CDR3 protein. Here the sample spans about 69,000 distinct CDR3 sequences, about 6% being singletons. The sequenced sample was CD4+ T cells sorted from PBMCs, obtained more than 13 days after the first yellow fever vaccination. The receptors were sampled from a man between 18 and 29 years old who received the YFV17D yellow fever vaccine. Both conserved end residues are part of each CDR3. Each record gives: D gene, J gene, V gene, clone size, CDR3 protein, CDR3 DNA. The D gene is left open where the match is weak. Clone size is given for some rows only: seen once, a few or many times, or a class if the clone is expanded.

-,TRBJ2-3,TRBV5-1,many,CASSVTGGDTQYF,TGCGCCAGCAGCGTCACCGGGGGAGATACGCAGTATTTT
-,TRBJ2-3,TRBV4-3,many,CASSSTGGAQDTQYF,TGCGCCAGCAGCTCCACCGGGGGAGCTCAAGATACGCAGTATTTT
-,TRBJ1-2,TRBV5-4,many,CASSPDRTNYGYTF,TGTGCCAGCAGCCCAGACAGAACTAACTATGGCTACACCTTC
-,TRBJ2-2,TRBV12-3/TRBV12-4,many,CASSFRGDTGELFF,TGTGCCAGCAGTTTCAGGGGGGACACCGGGGAGCTGTTTTTT
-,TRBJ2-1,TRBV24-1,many,CATSRGVGQFF,TGTGCCACCTCCAGGGGGGTGGGGCAGTTCTTC
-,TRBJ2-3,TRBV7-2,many,CASSSSYGTDTQYF,TGTGCCAGCAGCTCTAGCTATGGCACAGATACGCAGTATTTT
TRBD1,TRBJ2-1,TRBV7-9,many,CASSLLGQGGEQFF,TGTGCCAGCAGCTTATTGGGACAGGGGGGTGAGCAGTTCTTC
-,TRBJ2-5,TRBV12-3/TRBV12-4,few,CASRPQAWGETQYF,TGTGCCAGCAGGCCACAAGCCTGGGGGGAGACCCAGTACTTC
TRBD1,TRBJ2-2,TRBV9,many,CASSVPGGAGTGELFF,TGTGCCAGCAGCGTACCAGGGGGCGCTGGGACCGGGGAGCTGTTTTTT
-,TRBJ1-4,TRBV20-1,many,CSARGPLRTNEKLFF,TGCAGTGCTAGAGGGCCACTCCGAACTAATGAAAAACTGTTTTTT
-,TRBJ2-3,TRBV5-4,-,CASSLGRGAVTDTQYF,TGTGCCAGCAGCCTGGGGCGAGGGGCGGTGACAGATACGCAGTATTTT
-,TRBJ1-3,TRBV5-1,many,CASSRDFVGNTIYF,TGCGCCAGCAGCAGGGACTTCGTCGGAAACACCATATATTTT
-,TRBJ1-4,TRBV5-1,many,CASSLDSYNEKLFF,TGCGCCAGCAGCTTGGACAGCTATAATGAAAAACTGTTTTTT
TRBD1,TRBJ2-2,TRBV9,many,CASSVGQGQNTGELFF,TGTGCCAGCAGCGTAGGACAGGGCCAGAACACCGGGGAGCTGTTTTTT
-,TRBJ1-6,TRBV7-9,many,CASTPRGKEHSPLHF,TGTGCCAGCACCCCCAGAGGCAAAGAGCATTCACCCCTCCACTTT
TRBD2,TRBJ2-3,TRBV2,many,CASSDLAGATSTDTQYF,TGTGCCAGCAGTGATCTAGCGGGAGCAACTAGCACAGATACGCAGTATTTT
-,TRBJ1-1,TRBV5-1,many,CASSSQGNTEAFF,TGCGCCAGCAGCTCTCAGGGGAACACTGAAGCTTTCTTT
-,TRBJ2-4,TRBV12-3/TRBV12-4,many,CASSYSGSRNIQYF,TGTGCCAGCAGTTATTCAGGGAGTAGAAACATTCAGTACTTC
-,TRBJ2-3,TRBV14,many,CASSLGPRRGADTQYF,TGTGCCAGCAGCTTAGGACCGAGGAGGGGTGCAGATACGCAGTATTTT
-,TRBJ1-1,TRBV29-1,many,CSVEKHMNTEAFF,TGCAGCGTTGAAAAACACATGAACACTGAAGCTTTCTTT
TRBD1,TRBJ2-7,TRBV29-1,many,CSYRQGRYEQYF,TGCAGCTATAGACAGGGTCGATACGAGCAGTACTTC
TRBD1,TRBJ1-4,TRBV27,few,CASSKTGTGGEKLFF,TGTGCCAGCAGTAAAACCGGGACAGGGGGTGAAAAACTGTTTTTT
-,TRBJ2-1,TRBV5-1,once,CASSSGPSGEQFF,TGCGCCAGCAGCTCCGGCCCTTCGGGAGAGCAGTTCTTC
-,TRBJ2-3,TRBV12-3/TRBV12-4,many,CASSLTSSPPTDTQYF,TGTGCCAGCAGTTTAACTAGCAGTCCCCCCACAGATACGCAGTATTTT
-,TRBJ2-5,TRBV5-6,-,CASSPGLLGTQYF,TGTGCCAGCAGCCCAGGGCTCCTAGGGACCCAGTACTTC
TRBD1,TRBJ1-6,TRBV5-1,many,CASSLAGTGPVSLHF,TGCGCCAGCAGCTTGGCCGGGACAGGTCCCGTTTCCCTCCACTTT
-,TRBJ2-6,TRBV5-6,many,CASSLYGANVLTF,TGTGCCAGCAGCCTTTATGGGGCCAACGTCCTGACTTTC
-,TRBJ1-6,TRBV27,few,CASSWGLSLNSPLHF,TGTGCCAGCAGTTGGGGACTCAGCCTTAATTCACCCCTCCACTTT
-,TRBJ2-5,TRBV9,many,CASGDPQETQYF,TGTGCCAGCGGGGACCCTCAAGAGACCCAGTACTTC
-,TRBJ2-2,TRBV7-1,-,CASSSGLIGVAGELFF,TGTGCCAGCAGCTCCGGGCTCATCGGGGTGGCCGGGGAGCTGTTTTTT
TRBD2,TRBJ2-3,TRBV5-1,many,CASSFSYAGGNTDTQYF,TGCGCCAGCAGCTTCTCCTATGCGGGGGGAAATACAGATACGCAGTATTTT
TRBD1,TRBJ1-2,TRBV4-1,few,CASSPDRTNNYGYTF,TGCGCCAGCAGCCCGGACAGGACTAATAACTATGGCTACACCTTC
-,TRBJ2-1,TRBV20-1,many,CSAYSTGITSYNEQFF,TGCAGTGCCTATTCCACAGGGATCACCAGCTACAATGAGCAGTTCTTC
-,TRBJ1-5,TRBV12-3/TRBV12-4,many,CASSLMEGSNQPQHF,TGTGCCAGCAGCCTAATGGAGGGGAGCAATCAGCCCCAGCATTTT
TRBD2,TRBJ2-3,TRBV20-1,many,CSARVLAGAGDTQYF,TGCAGTGCTAGAGTACTAGCGGGGGCGGGAGATACGCAGTATTTT
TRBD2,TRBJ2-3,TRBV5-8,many,CASSWRLAGGSTDTQYF,TGTGCCAGCAGCTGGCGACTAGCGGGGGGGAGCACAGATACGCAGTATTTT
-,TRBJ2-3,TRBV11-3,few,CASSLGVTDTQYF,TGTGCCAGCAGCTTAGGAGTCACAGATACGCAGTATTTT
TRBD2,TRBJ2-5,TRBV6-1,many,CASSLSPGLGGETQYF,TGTGCCAGCAGTCTCTCCCCCGGACTCGGGGGGGAGACCCAGTACTTC
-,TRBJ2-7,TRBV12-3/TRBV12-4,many,CASSAGAYYEQYF,TGTGCCAGCAGTGCGGGGGCATACTACGAGCAGTACTTC
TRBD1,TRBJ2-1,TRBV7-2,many,CASSFTGQGKFF,TGTGCCAGCAGCTTTACTGGACAGGGAAAGTTCTTC
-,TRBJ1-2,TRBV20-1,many,CSARFQGPGEGYTF,TGCAGTGCTAGGTTTCAGGGGCCGGGTGAAGGCTACACCTTC
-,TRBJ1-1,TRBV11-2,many,CASGIQEALGAFF,TGTGCCAGCGGCATTCAGGAGGCTTTAGGGGCTTTCTTT
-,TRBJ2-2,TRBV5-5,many,CASSSLTKENTGELFF,TGTGCCAGCAGCTCCCTGACGAAGGAAAACACCGGGGAGCTGTTTTTT
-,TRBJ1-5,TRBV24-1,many,CATGDFQPQHF,TGTGCCACCGGGGACTTCCAGCCCCAGCATTTT
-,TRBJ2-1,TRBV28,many,CASSLGGGTYNEQFF,TGTGCCAGCAGTTTAGGAGGGGGAACCTACAATGAGCAGTTCTTC
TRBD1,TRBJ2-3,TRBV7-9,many,CASNTGGTDTQYF,TGTGCCAGCAACACAGGGGGAACAGATACGCAGTATTTT
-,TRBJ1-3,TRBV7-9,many,CASSFIRGTGNTIYF,TGTGCCAGCAGCTTTATCCGGGGGACTGGAAACACCATATATTTT
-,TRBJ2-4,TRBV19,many,CASSYRKDLNIQYF,TGTGCCAGTAGTTACCGTAAAGATCTAAACATTCAGTACTTC
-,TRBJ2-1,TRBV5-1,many,CASSLVLRGHSYNEQFF,TGCGCCAGCAGCTTGGTACTTCGGGGGCATTCCTACAATGAGCAGTTCTTC
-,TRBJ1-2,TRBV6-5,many,CASSYSGRGPDYGYTF,TGTGCCAGCAGTTACTCAGGCAGGGGCCCTGACTATGGCTACACCTTC
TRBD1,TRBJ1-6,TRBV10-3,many,CAISESKGQVYNSPLHF,TGTGCCATCAGTGAGTCTAAAGGACAGGTCTATAATTCACCCCTCCACTTT
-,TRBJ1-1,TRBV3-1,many,CASSQARNTEAFF,TGTGCCAGCAGCCAAGCCAGGAACACTGAAGCTTTCTTT
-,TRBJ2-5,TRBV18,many,CASSLDREETQYF,TGTGCCAGCTCTCTAGACCGTGAGGAGACCCAGTACTTC
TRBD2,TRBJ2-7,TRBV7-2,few,CASSFGGGISYEQYF,TGTGCCAGCAGCTTCGGGGGGGGCATCTCCTACGAGCAGTACTTC
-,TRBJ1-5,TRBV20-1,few,CSARQSHIYSNQPQHF,TGCAGTGCAAGGCAGTCTCACATTTATAGCAATCAGCCCCAGCATTTT
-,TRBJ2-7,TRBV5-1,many,CASSSRTGDFYEQYF,TGCGCCAGCAGCTCCCGGACGGGGGACTTCTACGAGCAGTACTTC
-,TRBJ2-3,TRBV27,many,CASSLLGGTSTDTQYF,TGTGCCAGCAGTTTACTAGGCGGAACTAGCACAGATACGCAGTATTTT
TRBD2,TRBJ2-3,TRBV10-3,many,CAISEGLAGFYTQYF,TGTGCCATCAGTGAAGGGCTAGCGGGGTTCTATACGCAGTATTTT
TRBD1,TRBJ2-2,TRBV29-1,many,CSVEAHRGTGELFF,TGCAGCGTTGAAGCGCACAGGGGCACCGGGGAGCTGTTTTTT